This entry describes one T cell receptor beta chain. The data derive from a study of control samples from healthy donors and cancer patients. The germline V gene has CDR1 MNHEY and CDR2 SMNVEV (reference sequence). CDR3 length equals 13 residues. V was pared by 6 bases and J by 6 bases, with 12 bases between. Measured with immunoSEQ multiplex PCR; TCRdb has only the in-frame clones, and not every one. Of about 54,000 clones listed, nearly 96% were seen once; the top ten hold around 1.9%. V gene TRBV27 combines with J gene TRBJ2-1; maybe TRBD1 (5 bases). The TCR was taken from a woman in her 30s in good health. Sequenced sample: blood. The CDR3 is CASRGRLINEQFF. In nucleotides, the CDR3 is TGTGCCAGCAGGGGGCGCTTAATCAATGAGCAGTTCTTC.